These 17 T cell receptor beta chains were all obtained from the same sample, sequenced in a study of spatial heterogeneity in lung cancer. A single record per CDR3 protein comes from TCRdb applying MiXCR to the 5' RACE reads. This repertoire shows 7,000 or so distinct CDR3 sequences, over 5% found once; its top ten account for 7.5% to 10%. Time point here: sample taken at primary tumor resection. In each case, whole RNA from tumor, nontumor lung or frozen PBMC was sequenced unsorted. The sequencing used normal lung tissue next to the tumor, collected at surgery. Every receptor here comes from a female donor with early-stage non-small cell lung cancer.

This clonotype was recorded many times. The library was built for alpha chains, so this beta chain is an off-target read and its size means little. The rearrangement uses TRBV3-1 and TRBJ2-1; 12 bases map to TRBD2. Germline lookup yields CDR1 LGHDT and CDR2 YNNKEL (reference sequence). With V trimmed by 6 bases and J by 0 bases, 12 bases remained unmatched. The CDR3 loop spans 19 amino acids. The CDR3 spells CASRPGLAGLSSSYNEQFF. The CDR3 nucleotides read TGTGCCAGCAGACCCGGACTAGCGGGACTCAGTAGCTCCTACAATGAGCAGTTCTTC.

This clonotype was counted many times. This beta chain is a stray read from a library made for alpha chains; its abundance is not meaningful. This chain joins TRBV27 and TRBJ2-2; no clear D gene. The germline V gene encodes CDR1 MNHEY and CDR2 SMNVEV (reference sequence). Trimming stripped 10 bases from V and 4 bases from J, with 10 bases between. The CDR3 is 12 residues long. DNA for the CDR3: TGTGCCATCCGCAGGAGCACCGGGGAGCTGTTTTTT. Its protein product is CAIRRSTGELFF.

In this sample, this clonotype turned up many times. Found in a library prepared for alpha chains, this beta chain is an off-target read, and its abundance has little meaning. This chain joins TRBV10-3 and TRBJ1-2; the D gene is possibly TRBD1 (5 bases). CDR3 length: 14 amino acids. The germline V and J ends were trimmed by 10 bases and 6 bases, with 21 bases remaining between them. The germline gives CDR1 ENHRY, CDR2 SYGVKD. In DNA, the CDR3 is TGTGCCACCAATACTGGGGGTAGAGGCGATGGCTACACCTTC. This translates into CATNTGGRGDGYTF.

In its sample, this clonotype was seen many times. Within a library made for alpha chains, this beta chain is off target, and its count is uninformative. V is TRBV12-5 and J is TRBJ2-2, with 7 bases matching TRBD2. Germline CDR1 reads LGHNT; CDR2 reads FRNRAP. The CDR3 consists of 17 residues. V dropped 0 bases and J dropped 1; count of bases not matched to a gene: 5. CDR3 nucleotide sequence: TGTGCTAGTGGTTTGGTACGGCTAGCGGAGAACACCGGGGAGCTGTTTTTT. This sequence encodes CASGLVRLAENTGELFF.

Relative to its sample, this clonotype is medium-sized. This beta chain came through as a stray read in a library set up for alpha chains, and its size says little. The V and J genes are TRBV27 and TRBJ2-1; 7 bases are shared with TRBD1. The CDR3 has 16 residues. V gave up 6 bases and J gave up 5 bases; unmatched junction bases: 13. From germline, CDR1 is MNHEY and CDR2 SMNVEV (reference sequence). CDR3 protein: CASSSGTDLYNNEQFF. In nucleotides, the CDR3 is TGTGCCAGCAGCAGTGGGACAGATCTTTACAACAATGAGCAGTTCTTC.

This clonotype has a handful of counts. Because the library targeted alpha chains, this beta chain is an off-target read whose size means little. V gene TRBV6-5 combines with J gene TRBJ2-5; a possible D gene is TRBD2 (5 bases). V lost 0 bases and J lost 1, with 9 bases in between. Germline-derived CDR1 and CDR2 are MNHEY and SVGAGI. This CDR3 has 15 amino acids. As DNA, the CDR3 is TGTGCCAGCAGTTACTCACGGGGTTTCCAAGAGACCCAGTACTTC. It encodes CASSYSRGFQETQYF.

This clonotype is deemed medium-sized (0.01 to 0.1%). This beta chain appears as a stray read in a library generated for alpha chains; its size is not informative. The chain joins TRBV4-1 to TRBJ2-1; 11 bases are shared with TRBD2. CDR1 and CDR2 (germline): MGHRA, YSYEKL. J was trimmed by 8 bases and V by 4 bases; bases with no gene match: 10. The CDR3 spans 16 residues. CDR3 sequence reads: CASSPPGSGRADEQFF. CDR3 coding DNA: TGCGCCAGCAGCCCGCCGGGTAGCGGGAGGGCGGATGAGCAGTTCTTC.

This clonotype counts as medium-sized. A library prepared for alpha chains yielded this beta chain as an off-target read; its size is of little meaning. The rearrangement links TRBV29-1 to TRBJ1-3, with a tentative D call TRBD1 (6 bases). This CDR3 contains 15 residues. Looked up from germline, CDR1 is SQVTM and CDR2 is ANQGSEA. Trimming removed 5 bases from V and 1 base from J, with 15 bases in between. The chain's CDR3 is CSVWGAGKSGNTIYF. The CDR3 DNA reads TGCAGCGTTTGGGGGGCAGGCAAGTCTGGAAACACCATATATTTT.

This clonotype appeared many times. This beta chain is off target for a library built for alpha chains, so its abundance means little. The CDR3 sequence: CASSYGPYGEQFF. CDR3 nucleotide sequence: TGTGCCAGCAGTTACGGGCCGTACGGTGAGCAGTTCTTC. The chain recombines TRBV6-6 with TRBJ2-1; D unresolved. V was shortened by 2 bases and J by 9 bases, with 11 bases between the two germline ends. CDR3 length: 13 residues. CDR1 and CDR2 (germline): MNHNY, SVGAGI (reference sequence).

By sample share, this clonotype is medium-sized. Since it is a stray read in a library aimed at alpha chains, this beta chain has a size that is not meaningful. The genes are TRBV5-1 and TRBJ2-2; the match to TRBD2 covers 9 bases. The V gene's germline CDR1 is SGHRS and CDR2 YFSETQ. V was pared by 6 bases and J by 2 bases, with 8 bases of the junction left unmatched. This CDR3 is 16 amino acids long. The CDR3 sequence: CASTVASGVNTGELFF. CDR3 sequence (DNA): TGCGCCAGCACGGTGGCTAGCGGGGTTAACACCGGGGAGCTGTTTTTT. Full variable domain (rest looked up from reference TRBV5-1 and TRBJ2-2): KAGVTQTPRYLIKTRGQQVTLSCSPISGHRSVSWYQQTPGQGLQFLFEYFSETQRNKGNFPGRFSGRQFSNSRSEMNVSTLELGDSALYLCASTVASGVNTGELFFGEGSRLTVL.

With respect to this clonotype: Because this beta chain is a stray read in a library intended to capture alpha chains, its abundance should not be given much weight. The CDR3 spells CASSGLAGVETQYF. Here the CDR3 DNA reads TGTGCCAGCAGTGGACTAGCGGGAGTAGAGACCCAGTACTTC. This chain links TRBV6-1 with TRBJ2-5, with 12 bases aligning to TRBD2. There are 14 residues in the CDR3. Germline assignment: CDR1 MNHNS and CDR2 SASEGT. J was trimmed by 4 bases and V by 4 bases; bases with no gene match: 1.

At least ten counts were recorded for this clonotype. This beta chain lies outside the target of a library built for alpha chains; its clone size means little. The J gene is TRBJ2-3, the V gene TRBV2; 13 bases map to TRBD2. The germline V gene encodes CDR1 SNHLY and CDR2 FYNNEI. V dropped 7 bases and J dropped 0; count of bases not matched to a gene: 4. CDR3 length: 16 amino acids. CDR3 amino acids: CASKVGLAGSTDTQYF. The CDR3 bases are TGTGCCAGCAAAGTGGGACTAGCGGGAAGCACAGATACGCAGTATTTT. Together with reference TRBV2 and TRBJ2-3, the CDR3 gives the full variable domain: EPEVTQTPSHQVTQMGQEVILRCVPISNHLYFYWYRQILGQKVEFLVSFYNNEISEKSEIFDDQFSVERPDGSNFTLKIRSTKLEDSAMYFCASKVGLAGSTDTQYFGPGTRLTVL.

This clonotype is medium-sized (0.01 to 0.1%) within its sample. With the library built for alpha chains, this beta chain is off target and its frequency is not meaningful. The J gene is TRBJ2-1, the V gene TRBV2; perhaps TRBD1 as D (6 bases). Trimming took off 8 bases at V and 6 bases at J, with 17 bases between the two ends. From germline, CDR1 is SNHLY and CDR2 FYNNEI. CDR3 length: 14 residues. The CDR3 DNA reads TGTGCCAGCCTCGGGGACCGAGGGGGCAATGAGCAGTTCTTC. It encodes CASLGDRGGNEQFF.

Comment on this clonotype: This beta chain is an unintended read in a library built for alpha chains; its size means little. CDR3 amino acids: CASSLEVPDTQYF. The CDR3, as DNA: TGTGCCAGCAGCTTAGAAGTACCAGATACGCAGTATTTT. The gene calls are TRBV7-2 and TRBJ2-3; the D is unclear. The V gene lost 1 base and the J gene lost 4 bases, with 6 bases spanning the gap. From germline, CDR1 is SGHTA and CDR2 FQGNSA. The CDR3 runs to 13 residues.

Notes on this clonotype: The library was prepared for alpha chains; this beta chain is a stray read, so its frequency means little. The rearrangement uses TRBV7-6 and TRBJ2-1, with 9 nucleotides matching TRBD2. The J segment lost 8 bases and the V segment lost 1 base, leaving 15 bases of the junction unmatched. The CDR3 totals 18 residues. Germline V gene data show CDR1 as SGHVS and CDR2 as FNYEAQ. The chain's CDR3 is CASSLVVDLREGKYEQFF. The CDR3 region has the DNA TGTGCCAGCAGCTTAGTTGTTGATTTGCGGGAGGGGAAGTATGAGCAGTTCTTC.

This clonotype is termed large (0.1 to 1%). Little can be read into the size of this beta chain, an off-target read in a library designed for alpha chains. The chain carries TRBV29-1 and TRBJ1-1; the D is unclear. V dropped 0 bases and J dropped 1 base, with 3 bases sitting between them. The CDR3 is 12 residues long. Germline-derived CDR1 and CDR2 are SQVTM and ANQGSEA. The DNA for the CDR3 is TGCAGCGTTGAAGAGGGGAACACTGAAGCTTTCTTT. Its translation: CSVEEGNTEAFF. The entire variable domain, with the rest obtained from reference TRBV29-1 and TRBJ1-1, is as follows: SAVISQKPSRDICQRGTSLTIQCQVDSQVTMMFWYRQQPGQSLTLIATANQGSEATYESGFVIDKFPISRPNLTFSTLTVSNMSPEDSSIYLCSVEEGNTEAFFGQGTRLTVV.

This clonotype came up many times. Within a library made for alpha chains, this beta chain is off target, and its count is uninformative. The chain couples TRBV28 to TRBJ2-7; 8 nucleotides agree with TRBD2. The CDR3 consists of 15 residues. Germline CDR1 is MDHEN and CDR2 is SYDVKM. V lost 6 bases to trimming and J lost 0 bases; unmatched junction nucleotides: 7. Here the CDR3 DNA reads TGTGCCAGCAGCCGACCCGGGACTAGCTCCTACGAGCAGTACTTC. As protein: CASSRPGTSSYEQYF.